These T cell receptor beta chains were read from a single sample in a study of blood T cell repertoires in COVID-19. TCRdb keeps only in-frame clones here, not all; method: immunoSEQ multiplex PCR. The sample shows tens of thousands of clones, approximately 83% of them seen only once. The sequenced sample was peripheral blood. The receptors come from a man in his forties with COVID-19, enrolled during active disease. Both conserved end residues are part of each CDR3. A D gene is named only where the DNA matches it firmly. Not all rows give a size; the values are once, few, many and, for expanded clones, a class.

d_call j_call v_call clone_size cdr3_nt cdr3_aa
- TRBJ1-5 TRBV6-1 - TGTGCCAGCAGTGACCTGGCAGGGGTGTATAATCAGCCCCAGCATTTT CASSDLAGVYNQPQHF
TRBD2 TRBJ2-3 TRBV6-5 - TGTGCCAGCAGGCTCTCGGGGGGGCTGCCAGATACGCAGTATTTT CASRLSGGLPDTQYF
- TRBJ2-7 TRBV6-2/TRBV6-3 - TGTGCCAGCAGTTACTCGAGGCAGACCTACGAGCAGTACTTC CASSYSRQTYEQYF
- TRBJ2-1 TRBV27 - TGTGCCAGCAGTTCTACTAGGGACAATGAGCAGTTCTTC CASSSTRDNEQFF
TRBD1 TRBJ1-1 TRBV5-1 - TGCGCCAGCAGCCCGGGACAGGGGACTGAAGCTTTCTTT CASSPGQGTEAFF
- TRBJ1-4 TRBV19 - TGTGCCAGTAGGACACCCGATGGAAATGAAAAACTGTTTTTT CASRTPDGNEKLFF
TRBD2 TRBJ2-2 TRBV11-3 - TGTGCCAGCAGCCCCGGACTAGCGGGGGCGAACACCGGGGAGCTGTTTTTT CASSPGLAGANTGELFF
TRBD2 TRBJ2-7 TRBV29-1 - TGCAGCGTGGGGGGGAGCTCCTACGAGCAGTACTTC CSVGGSSYEQYF
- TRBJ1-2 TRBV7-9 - TGTGCCAGCAGCCAGATGACAGGAAGGGGCTACACCTTC CASSQMTGRGYTF
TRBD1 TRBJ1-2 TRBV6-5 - TGTGCCAGCAGGAGAGACAGGGATGATGGCTACACCTTC CASRRDRDDGYTF
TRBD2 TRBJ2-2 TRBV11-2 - TGTGCCAGCAGCTTAGGGGCCACACTAGCGGTTATCGGGGAGCTGTTTTTT CASSLGATLAVIGELFF
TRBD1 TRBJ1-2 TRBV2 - TGTGCCAAATGGACAGGGAACGACTATGGCTACACCTTC CAKWTGNDYGYTF
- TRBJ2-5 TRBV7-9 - TGTGCCAGCAGCTTAGGCGGCTGGCTACGGGAGACCCAGTACTTC CASSLGGWLRETQYF
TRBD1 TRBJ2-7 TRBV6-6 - TGTGCCAGCAGTCGATCGTTCCAGGACAGGGTGAAGTACTTC CASSRSFQDRVKYF
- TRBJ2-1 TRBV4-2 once TGTGCCAGCAGAAGGGACTTTAGCTCCTACAATGAGCAGTTCTTC CASRRDFSSYNEQFF
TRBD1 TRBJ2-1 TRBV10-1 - TGCGCCAGCAGTGCGGACAGGGTGAATGAGCAGTTCTTC CASSADRVNEQFF
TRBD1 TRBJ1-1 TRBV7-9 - TGTGCCAGCGGGGGACAGGGGTTGAGCACTGAAGCTTTCTTT CASGGQGLSTEAFF
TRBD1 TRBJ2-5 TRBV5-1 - TGCGCCAGCAGCTTGGGACAGGGGAGCCAGACCCAGTACTTC CASSLGQGSQTQYF
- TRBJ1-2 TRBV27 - TGTGCCAGCAGGGGGGGAGGCTATGGCTACACCTTC CASRGGGYGYTF
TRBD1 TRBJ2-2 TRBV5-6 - TGTGCCAGCAGCTGGGGACAGGGAACCGGGGAGCTGTTTTTT CASSWGQGTGELFF
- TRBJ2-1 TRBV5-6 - TGTGCCAGCAGCTTGGGCCTAGCTGGGAATGAGCAGTTCTTC CASSLGLAGNEQFF
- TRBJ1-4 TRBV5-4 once TGTGCCAGCAGCTTAGGAGGGGCGACTAATGAAAAACTGTTTTTT CASSLGGATNEKLFF
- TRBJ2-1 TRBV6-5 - TGTGCCAGCAACGACAGGCCACTAGTCTATGAGCAGTTCTTC CASNDRPLVYEQFF
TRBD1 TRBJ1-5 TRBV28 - TGTGCCAGCAATCCGGGACAGTCACTCTCTCAGCCCCAGCATTTT CASNPGQSLSQPQHF
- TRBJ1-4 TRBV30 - TGTGCCTGGAGTGTAGGGCTCCTGGGGAGTGAAAAACTGTTTTTT CAWSVGLLGSEKLFF
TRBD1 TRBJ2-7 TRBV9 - TGTGCCAGCAGCGTAGCCCCGAACAGGGGGTACGAGCAGTACTTC CASSVAPNRGYEQYF
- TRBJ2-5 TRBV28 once TGTGCCAGCAGTGGGGCGAGCCAAGAGACCCAGTACTTC CASSGASQETQYF
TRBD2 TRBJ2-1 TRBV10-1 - TGCGCCAGCAGTCCCACCCCACATTCCGGGGGGACTAATGAGCAGTTCTTC CASSPTPHSGGTNEQFF
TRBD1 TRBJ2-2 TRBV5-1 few TGCGCCAGCAGCTTGGGGCAGGGGGACACCGGGGAGCTGTTTTTT CASSLGQGDTGELFF
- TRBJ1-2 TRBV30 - TGTGCCTGGAAAAGAGATTCCCCTCCGGAGACCGACTATGGCTACACCTTC CAWKRDSPPETDYGYTF
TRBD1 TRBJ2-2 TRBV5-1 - TGCGCCAGCAGGGCTGGACAGGGGTTGGACGGGGAGCTGTTTTTT CASRAGQGLDGELFF
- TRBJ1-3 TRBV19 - TGTGCCAGTAGAGCGGCCTACTCTGGAAACACCATATATTTT CASRAAYSGNTIYF
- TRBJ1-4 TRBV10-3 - TGTGCCATCAGTGAGTCGAGTGGAGTTAGTAATAATGAAAAACTGTTTTTT CAISESSGVSNNEKLFF
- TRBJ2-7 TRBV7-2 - TGTGCCAGCAGCCTTTCGTCGGTCTACGAGCAGTACTTC CASSLSSVYEQYF
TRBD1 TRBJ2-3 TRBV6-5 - TGTGCCAGCAGGGAGGGGACAGGGGCAGATACGCAGTATTTT CASREGTGADTQYF